The 20 T cell receptor beta chains below were found in one sample sequenced in a study of T-cell memory formation after mild COVID-19. Via MiXCR, TCRdb re-called the 5' RACE reads, giving one row per CDR3 protein. The table has approximately 410,000 distinct CDR3 sequences, 20% to 30% seen once. The sample consisted of PBMCs or a T cell subset sorted from them (not recorded which). These receptors all come from an adult woman who had mild COVID-19 (a few samples of this study predate the infection). Cell type and time point are not known.

This clonotype came up once. V is TRBV3-1 and J is TRBJ2-3; 7 bases match TRBD2. The CDR3 is 16 amino acids. Per the germline V gene, CDR1 is LGHDT and CDR2 is YNNKEL (reference sequence). The trim removed 5 bases at V and 3 bases at J, leaving 11 bases unmatched. The CDR3 reads CASSTGSLAMTDTQYF. The CDR3 nucleotides read TGTGCCAGCAGCACGGGGTCACTAGCGATGACAGATACGCAGTATTTT.

The chain combines TRBV15 with TRBJ2-7; maybe TRBD1 (6 bases). Per germline, CDR1 LNHNV and CDR2 YYDKDF (reference sequence). Trimming removed 0 bases at V and 2 bases at J, with 11 bases between. CDR3 length: 15 residues. The chain's CDR3 is CATSRDIGGPYEQYF. Here the CDR3 DNA reads TGTGCCACCAGCAGAGATATAGGGGGACCCTACGAGCAGTACTTC.

CDR3 amino acids: CASSQDRGTSSEQFF. The CDR3 DNA reads TGTGCCAGCAGCCAAGATAGGGGTACAAGTTCCGAGCAGTTCTTC. V is TRBV4-2 and J is TRBJ2-1; D perhaps matches TRBD1 (5 bases). The germline gives CDR1 LGHNA, CDR2 YNFKEQ. Between the trimmed V and J ends, which lost 0 bases and 10 bases, there was a span of 16 bases. The CDR3 runs to 15 residues.

This clonotype was observed a few times. V and J are TRBV14 and TRBJ2-7; D might be TRBD1 (6 bases). Deletions cut 3 bases from V and 3 bases from J, with 15 bases between. Germline V gives CDR1 SGHDN, CDR2 FVKESK. CDR3 size: 15 residues. In DNA form, the CDR3 reads TGTGCCAGCAGCCAGCCCTCGAGGACAGTCTACGAGCAGTACTTC. It encodes CASSQPSRTVYEQYF.

The chain employs TRBV18 and TRBJ1-2; perhaps TRBD1 as D (6 bases). The CDR3 is 15 residues long. CDR1 is KGHSH and CDR2 is LQKENI in the germline V gene. The V end was cut by 5 bases, the J end by 4 bases, with 17 bases between. CDR3 sequence reads: CASSAYRDTLYGYTF. DNA for the CDR3: TGTGCCAGCTCAGCCTACCGGGACACGCTCTATGGCTACACCTTC.

The chain couples TRBV6-5 to TRBJ2-7, with D maybe TRBD1 (6 bases). The CDR3 runs 13 residues. Deletions cut 5 bases from V and 6 bases from J, with 14 bases between. Per the germline V gene, CDR1 is MNHEY and CDR2 is SVGAGI. The CDR3 spells CASSRGQRPEQYF. CDR3 coding DNA: TGTGCCAGCAGTAGGGGACAACGGCCCGAGCAGTACTTC.

The table lists this clonotype with a few counts. V usage is TRBV6-5 and J usage is TRBJ2-7, with 8 bases fitting TRBD1. The CDR3 sequence is 15 residues long. Germline V gene lookup returns CDR1 MNHEY and CDR2 SVGAGI. V lost 0 bases to trimming and J lost 6 bases; unmatched junction nucleotides: 7. The CDR3 loop is CASSYSAGQVLEQYF. The CDR3, as DNA: TGTGCCAGCAGTTACTCGGCGGGACAGGTTCTCGAGCAGTACTTC.

This chain connects TRBV29-1 to TRBJ1-1; D ambiguous. This CDR3 comprises 14 residues. Germline V CDR1 and CDR2: SQVTM, ANQGSEA. Trimming shortened V by 3 bases and J by 11 bases, and 22 bases separated the two germline ends. The CDR3 sequence: CSVDGARTYGVAFF. In nucleotides, the CDR3 is TGCAGCGTTGATGGTGCCAGAACCTATGGGGTGGCTTTCTTT.

This clonotype has a handful of counts. This CDR3 is CATSDLGVHEQFF. The CDR3 nucleotides are TGTGCCACCAGTGATTTAGGAGTTCATGAGCAGTTCTTC. The gene calls are TRBV24-1 and TRBJ2-1; D is unclear. The V end lost 1 base, the J end lost 8 bases, and 8 bases lay between the germline ends. CDR1 is KGHDR and CDR2 is SFDVKD in the germline V gene. CDR3 length: 13 residues.

This clonotype was observed a few times. The junction and the germline gene differ at one end; a read error may be behind it. The V gene is TRBV12-3 or TRBV12-4, the J gene TRBJ2-1; D perhaps matches TRBD1 (6 bases). CDR3 length equals 14 residues. The CDR3 region has the DNA TGTGCCAGCAAAAGCGGACAGAATCACAATGAGCTGTTCTTC. Protein: CASKSGQNHNELFF.

The chain employs TRBV6-1 and TRBJ2-3; possible D gene TRBD2, 6 bases. Looked up from germline, CDR1 is MNHNS and CDR2 is SASEGT. The CDR3 runs to 19 residues. Between the trimmed V and J ends, which lost 0 bases and 0 bases, there was a span of 19 bases. The CDR3 nucleotides are TGTGCCAGCAGTGAAGCCGAAACTTACGGGACTGCTAGCACAGATACGCAGTATTTT. Translated: CASSEAETYGTASTDTQYF.

The chain combines TRBV6-5 with TRBJ2-5; TRBD1 matches at 7 bases. Germline V lookup: CDR1 MNHEY, CDR2 SVGAGI. The J segment lost 5 bases and the V segment lost 2 bases, leaving 2 bases of the junction unmatched. This CDR3 has 13 amino acids. CDR3 loop: CASSYDRVETQYF. CDR3 DNA sequence: TGTGCCAGCAGTTACGACAGGGTGGAGACCCAGTACTTC.

The chain links TRBV6-5 to TRBJ1-6; 9 positions match TRBD1. Germline assignment: CDR1 MNHEY and CDR2 SVGAGI. V was clipped by 5 bases and J by 6 bases; unmatched bases: 5. This CDR3 is 15 amino acids long. The CDR3 here is CASSDTGGLNSPLHF. In DNA, the CDR3 is TGTGCCAGCAGTGACACAGGGGGCCTTAATTCACCCCTCCACTTT.

The chain links TRBV12-3 or TRBV12-4 to TRBJ1-4, with no clear D. Trimming removed 3 bases from V and 5 bases from J, with 19 bases in between. The CDR3 spans 17 residues. This chain's CDR3 is CASSFGPTAYENEKLFF. The DNA for the CDR3 is TGTGCCAGCAGTTTCGGTCCCACGGCCTACGAAAATGAAAAACTGTTTTTT.

The chain combines TRBV6-2 or TRBV6-3 with TRBJ1-5, with D possibly TRBD1 on 6 matching bases. Looked up from germline, CDR1 is MNHEY and CDR2 is SVGEGT. CDR3 length: 16 amino acids. Trimming took 8 bases from V and 2 from J, leaving 19 bases between them. The CDR3: CASGLLRGLGNQPQHF. Written as DNA, the CDR3 is TGTGCCAGCGGGTTACTCAGGGGTCTTGGCAATCAGCCCCAGCATTTT.

This chain connects TRBV5-1 to TRBJ2-1; TRBD2 agrees at 7 bases. Germline assignment: CDR1 SGHRS and CDR2 YFSETQ. V shed 2 bases and J 3 bases; nucleotides not matched to a gene: 8. This CDR3 region has 16 residues. CDR3 residues: CASSFSSGDYYNEQFF. DNA for the CDR3: TGCGCCAGCAGCTTTTCCAGCGGGGATTACTACAATGAGCAGTTCTTC. Complete variable domain (other parts from reference TRBV5-1 and TRBJ2-1): KAGVTQTPRYLIKTRGQQVTLSCSPISGHRSVSWYQQTPGQGLQFLFEYFSETQRNKGNFPGRFSGRQFSNSRSEMNVSTLELGDSALYLCASSFSSGDYYNEQFFGPGTRLTVL.

The chain employs TRBV12-3 or TRBV12-4 and TRBJ2-3; D uncertain. This CDR3 comprises 16 residues. With 6 bases removed from V and 0 bases from J, the gap between germline ends came to 16 bases. The CDR3 nucleotides are TGTGCCAGCAGCCTCCCCGTGGGCCCTAGCACAGATACGCAGTATTTT. It codes for CASSLPVGPSTDTQYF.

This clonotype was counted between two and nine times. V usage is TRBV6-5 and J usage is TRBJ2-4; TRBD2 matches at 7 bases. Germline V gene lookup returns CDR1 MNHEY and CDR2 SVGAGI. CDR3 size: 14 residues. V trimming: 4 bases; J trimming: 8 bases; junction bases outside the gene matches: 8. The CDR3 DNA reads as TGTGCCAGCAGTTCGCCGGGGGGTCGATACATTCAGTACTTC. This codes for CASSSPGGRYIQYF.

This clonotype was counted between two and nine times. CDR3 nucleotide sequence: TGTGCCAGCAGCTCGTCCGGTCCCTCGTCGGAGACCCAGTACTTC. Amino acids: CASSSSGPSSETQYF. V and J are TRBV7-9 and TRBJ2-5; D remains unclear. Trimming left V 4 bases short and J 5 bases short, with 17 bases between. Germline V gives CDR1 SEHNR, CDR2 FQNEAQ (reference sequence). CDR3 length: 15 residues.

The V call is TRBV12-3 or TRBV12-4, the J call TRBJ2-5, with 8 positions matching TRBD1. This CDR3 contains 16 residues. Trimming removed 4 bases from V and 5 bases from J; junction bases left unmatched: 12. CDR3 sequence (DNA): TGTGCCAGCAGTTCCGCGACAGGGGAAGGATTGGAGACCCAGTACTTC. Translation: CASSSATGEGLETQYF.